Presented here are 10 T cell receptor beta chains from one specimen sequenced in a study of T cells in Graves' hyperthyroidism and ophthalmopathy. Amplification targeted TCR beta CDR3 regions from RNA transcripts. The HTBI set primed first-round TCR CDR3 RT-PCR. Each CDR3 protein gets one entry after TCRdb re-called the multiplex PCR reads with MiXCR. The sample lists 660,000 or so distinct CDR3 sequences, more than 20% occurring once. The sequencing sample was made of blood. These receptors all stem from a young man with Graves' ophthalmopathy.

The V gene is TRBV15, the J gene TRBJ2-7; 7 nucleotides agree with TRBD2. The CDR3 has 16 residues. Germline CDR1 reads LNHNV; CDR2 reads YYDKDF (reference sequence). Trimming cost V 0 bases and J 4 bases; bases outside gene matches: 9. The CDR3: CATSRETGGSNYEQYF. DNA of the CDR3: TGTGCCACCAGCAGAGAAACGGGAGGTAGTAATTACGAGCAGTACTTC.

This clonotype was counted at least ten times. J is TRBJ2-7 and V is TRBV2, with no clear D. The germline gives CDR1 SNHLY, CDR2 FYNNEI. CDR3 length equals 11 residues. V was clipped by 8 bases and J by 6 bases, with 11 bases between them. The CDR3 DNA is TGTGCCAGCTGGTGGTCGCGCGAGCAGTACTTC. Protein: CASWWSREQYF. Full variable domain (missing parts from reference TRBV2 and TRBJ2-7): EPEVTQTPSHQVTQMGQEVILRCVPISNHLYFYWYRQILGQKVEFLVSFYNNEISEKSEIFDDQFSVERPDGSNFTLKIRSTKLEDSAMYFCASWWSREQYFGPGTRLTVT.

This clonotype has a handful of counts. The J gene is TRBJ2-1, the V gene TRBV3-1, with D maybe TRBD2 (5 bases). CDR1 is LGHDT and CDR2 is YNNKEL in the germline V gene (reference sequence). Trimming cost V 0 bases and J 5 bases, with 14 bases left between them. CDR3 length: 16 amino acids. CDR3: CASSQEGLLGDNEQFF. The CDR3 DNA reads TGTGCCAGCAGCCAAGAGGGCTTACTAGGCGACAATGAGCAGTTCTTC.

Regarding this clonotype: A much larger clonotype is one base distant, so this may be a read error. This chain uses TRBV6-2 or TRBV6-3 with TRBJ1-2, with D uncertain. CDR1 and CDR2 from the germline V gene are MNHEY and SVGEGT. The CDR3 loop spans 13 amino acids. For the CDR3, the DNA is TGTGCCGGCAGTTACTCAGCTAACTATGGCTACACCTTC. Amino acids: CAGSYSANYGYTF.

This clonotype came up a few times. The V and J genes are TRBV27 and TRBJ2-3; D is perhaps TRBD1 (5 bases). The CDR3 has 14 amino acids. Trimming cost V 5 bases and J 0 bases, with 9 bases left between them. CDR1 and CDR2 (germline): MNHEY, SMNVEV (reference sequence). CDR3 residues: CASSQTVSTDTQYF. In DNA, the CDR3 is TGTGCCAGCAGTCAGACAGTTAGCACAGATACGCAGTATTTT.

V usage is TRBV18 and J usage is TRBJ1-1; D is undetermined. This CDR3 region has 15 residues. The germline V gene encodes CDR1 KGHSH and CDR2 LQKENI. V lost 3 bases and J 1 base, leaving 12 bases between the germline ends. The chain's CDR3 is CASSPDWVRNTEAFF. The CDR3 nucleotides are TGTGCCAGCTCACCGGATTGGGTGAGGAACACTGAAGCTTTCTTT.

In this sample, this clonotype turned up many times. J is TRBJ1-5 and V is TRBV15; D unclear. Germline CDR1 reads LNHNV; CDR2 reads YYDKDF (reference sequence). This CDR3 comprises 15 residues. V was pared by 0 bases and J by 1 base, with 7 bases between. CDR3 sequence: CATSRDKGSNQPQHF. CDR3 DNA: TGTGCCACCAGCAGAGATAAGGGCAGCAATCAGCCCCAGCATTTT.

The table lists this clonotype with many counts. The chain uses TRBV12-3 or TRBV12-4 and TRBJ1-5; a weak D match, TRBD1 (5 bases). CDR3 length equals 14 residues. V lost 3 bases, J lost 7 bases, and 13 bases lay in between. This chain's CDR3 is CASSLGDGGQPQHF. In nucleotides, the CDR3 is TGTGCCAGCAGTTTGGGGGATGGGGGACAGCCCCAGCATTTT.

This clonotype was seen repeatedly, ten times or more. The chain links TRBV3-1 to TRBJ2-1; unclear D gene. The CDR3 is 12 residues long. Germline CDR1 reads LGHDT; CDR2 reads YNNKEL (reference sequence). Trimming took off 3 bases at V and 8 bases at J, with 8 bases between the two ends. DNA of the CDR3: TGTGCCAGCAGCCAGGGGTGGGATGAGCAGTTCTTC. Its translation: CASSQGWDEQFF.

There are a few counts of this clonotype. The chain recombines TRBV30 with TRBJ2-7; D remains unclear. Germline CDR1 GTSNPN, CDR2 SVGIG (reference sequence). V shed 0 bases and J shed 0 bases, with 15 bases lying between them. The CDR3 has 16 residues. The CDR3 bases are TGTGCCTGGAGTGTACTGAGTCGCAGGAGCTCCTACGAGCAGTACTTC. Its protein is CAWSVLSRRSSYEQYF. Variable domain in full (rest from reference TRBV30 and TRBJ2-7): SQTIHQWPATLVQPVGSPLSLECTVEGTSNPNLYWYRQAAGRGLQLLFYSVGIGQISSEVPQNLSASRPQDRQFILSSKKLLLSDSGFYLCAWSVLSRRSSYEQYFGPGTRLTVT.